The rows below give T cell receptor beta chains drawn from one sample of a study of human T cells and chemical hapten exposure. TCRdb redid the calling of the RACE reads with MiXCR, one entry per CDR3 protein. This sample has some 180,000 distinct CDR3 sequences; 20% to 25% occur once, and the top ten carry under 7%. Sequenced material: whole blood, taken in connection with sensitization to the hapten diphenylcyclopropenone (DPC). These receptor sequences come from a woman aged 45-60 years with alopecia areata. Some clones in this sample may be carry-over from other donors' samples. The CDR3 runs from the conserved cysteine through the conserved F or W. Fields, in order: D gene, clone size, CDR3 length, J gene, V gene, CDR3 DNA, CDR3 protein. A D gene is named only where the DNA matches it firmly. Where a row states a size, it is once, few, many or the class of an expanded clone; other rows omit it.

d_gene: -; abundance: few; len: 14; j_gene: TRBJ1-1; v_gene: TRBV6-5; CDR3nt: TGTGCCAGCAGTTACGGGTCAGTGAACACTGAAGCTTTCTTT; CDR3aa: CASSYGSVNTEAFF
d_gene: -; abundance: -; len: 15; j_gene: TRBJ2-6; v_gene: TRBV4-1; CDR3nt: TGCGCCAGCAGTGTGGGTTCCTTTACCAACAACGTCCTGACTTTC; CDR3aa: CASSVGSFTNNVLTF
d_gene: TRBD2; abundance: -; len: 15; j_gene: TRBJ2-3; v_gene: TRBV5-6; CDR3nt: TGTGCCAGCAGCTTGGGTAGCGGGAGGGCAGATACGCAGTATTTT; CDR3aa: CASSLGSGRADTQYF
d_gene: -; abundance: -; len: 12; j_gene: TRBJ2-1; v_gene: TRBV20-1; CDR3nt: TGCAGTGCTAGAGGGACTATCAATGAGCAGTTCTTC; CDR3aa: CSARGTINEQFF
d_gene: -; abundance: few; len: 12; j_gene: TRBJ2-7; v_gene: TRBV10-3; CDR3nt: TGTGCCATCAGTGAGGCCTCTGACGAGCAGTACTTC; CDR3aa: CAISEASDEQYF
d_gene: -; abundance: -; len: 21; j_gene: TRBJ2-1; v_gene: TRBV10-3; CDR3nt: TGTGCCATCAACGGCCATACAGAGGGGAAGCTGGACGCCAGCTCCTACAATGAGCAGTTCTTC; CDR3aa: CAINGHTEGKLDASSYNEQFF
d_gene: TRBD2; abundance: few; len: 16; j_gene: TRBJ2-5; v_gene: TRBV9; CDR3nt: TGTGCCAGCAGCGTAGCGGCGGGAGGGCCCCAAGAGACCCAGTACTTC; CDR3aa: CASSVAAGGPQETQYF
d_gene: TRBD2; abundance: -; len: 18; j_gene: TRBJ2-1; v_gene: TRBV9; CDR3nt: TGTGCCAGCAGCGCCGACCACAAACTAGCGGGAGGGGGCAATGAGCAGTTCTTC; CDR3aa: CASSADHKLAGGGNEQFF
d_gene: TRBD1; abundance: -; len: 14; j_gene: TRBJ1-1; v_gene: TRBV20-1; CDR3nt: TGCAGTGCTATACAGGGGGCGCCGGACACTGAAGCTTTCTTT; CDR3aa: CSAIQGAPDTEAFF
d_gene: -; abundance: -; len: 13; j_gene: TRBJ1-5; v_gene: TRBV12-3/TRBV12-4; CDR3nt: TGTGCCACCAGTTTCCAGGGGAGTCAGCCCCAGCATTTT; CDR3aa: CATSFQGSQPQHF
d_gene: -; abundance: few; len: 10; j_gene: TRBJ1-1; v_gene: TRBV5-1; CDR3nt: TGCGCCAGCATCATAACTGAAGCTTTCTTT; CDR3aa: CASIITEAFF
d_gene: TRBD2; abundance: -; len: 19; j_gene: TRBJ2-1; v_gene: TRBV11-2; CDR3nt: TGTGCCAGCAGCTATGGTAGGCTAGCGGGAGGGTTAACCTACAATGAGCAGTTCTTC; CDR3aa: CASSYGRLAGGLTYNEQFF
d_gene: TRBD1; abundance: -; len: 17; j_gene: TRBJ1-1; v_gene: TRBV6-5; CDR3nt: TGTGCCAGCACCCAAACCGATCGACAGGGGGCTTGGACTGAAGCTTTCTTT; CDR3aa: CASTQTDRQGAWTEAFF
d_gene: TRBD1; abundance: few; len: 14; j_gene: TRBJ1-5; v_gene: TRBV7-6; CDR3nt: TGTGCCAGCAGCCTCAACACAGGGGATCAGCCCCAGCATTTT; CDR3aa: CASSLNTGDQPQHF
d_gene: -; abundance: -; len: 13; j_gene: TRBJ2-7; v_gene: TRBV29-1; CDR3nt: TGCAGCGTTGTTCGAGACAGTGACTACGAGCAGTACTTC; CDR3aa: CSVVRDSDYEQYF
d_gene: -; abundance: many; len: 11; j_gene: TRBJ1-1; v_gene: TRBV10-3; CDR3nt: TGTGCCATCAGTGAGTCCGGGATGGCTTTCTTT; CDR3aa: CAISESGMAFF
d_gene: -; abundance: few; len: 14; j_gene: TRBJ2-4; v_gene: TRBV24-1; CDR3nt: TGTGCCACCAGTGACCCGGGACGCTCGAACATTCAGTACTTC; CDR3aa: CATSDPGRSNIQYF
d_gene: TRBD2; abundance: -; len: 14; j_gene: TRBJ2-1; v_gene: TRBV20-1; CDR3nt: TGCAGTGCTAGCACTGCGGGGGAAAACAATGAGCAGTTCTTC; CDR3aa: CSASTAGENNEQFF
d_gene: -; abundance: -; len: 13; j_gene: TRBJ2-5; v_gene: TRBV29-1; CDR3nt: TGCATCGTTGATAGACAGGCCGTAGAGACCCAGTACTTC; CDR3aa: CIVDRQAVETQYF
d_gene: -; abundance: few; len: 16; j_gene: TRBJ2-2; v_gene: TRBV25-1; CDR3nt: TGTGCCAGCAGTGAATTTGGCGGCAGGGGAACCGGGGAGCTGTTTTTT; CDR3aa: CASSEFGGRGTGELFF
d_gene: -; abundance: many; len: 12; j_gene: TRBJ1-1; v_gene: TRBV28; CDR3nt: TGTGCCAGCAGTCGTCATCCGGGGTATGCTTTCTTT; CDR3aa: CASSRHPGYAFF
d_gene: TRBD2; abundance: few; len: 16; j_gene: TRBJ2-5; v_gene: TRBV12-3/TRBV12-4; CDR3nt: TGTGCCAGCAGTCCCCGTTTGGGCGGGGGCCAAGAGACCCAGTACTTC; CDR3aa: CASSPRLGGGQETQYF